Shown below are 28 T cell receptor beta chains from a single sample sequenced in a study of TIL therapy for anti-PD-1-resistant metastatic lung cancer. The immunoSEQ assay was v3. The table came from immunoSEQ multiplex PCR; TCRdb's copy has only in-frame clones and leaves some out. This table has fewer than 40,000 clones, 74% appearing once. The time point denotes: pre-treatment sample, taken before nivolumab and TIL therapy. The specimen was blood, collected at baseline. These receptors were taken from a woman aged 30 to 85 with non-small cell lung cancer.

This chain joins TRBV6-5 and TRBJ2-5; 11 positions agree with TRBD2. The DNA end lines up better with TRBJ2-7; the J call may be wrong. Germline-derived CDR1 and CDR2 are MNHEY and SVGAGI. CDR3 length equals 13 residues. CDR3 region: CACSGRASYEQYF. The CDR3 DNA reads as TGTGCCTGTAGCGGGAGGGCCTCCTACGAGCAGTACTTC.

This chain connects TRBV11-2 to TRBJ2-3, with a tentative D call TRBD1 (6 bases). This CDR3 has 15 amino acids. V was cut by 3 bases and J by 5 bases, with 15 bases left in between. Germline V gene data show CDR1 as SGHAT and CDR2 as FQNNGV. The CDR3 nucleotides read TGTGCCAGCAGCTTCGTTACAGGGTACGAAGATACGCAGTATTTT. It translates to CASSFVTGYEDTQYF.

V and J are TRBV5-6 and TRBJ1-3; maybe TRBD1 (6 bases). There are 15 residues in the CDR3. Germline assignment: CDR1 SGHDT and CDR2 YYEEEE. V lost 4 bases to trimming and J lost 8 bases, with 19 bases between them. The CDR3 loop reads CASSTWGAQEDTIYF. The CDR3 DNA sequence: TGTGCCAGCAGCACTTGGGGGGCGCAGGAGGACACCATATATTTT. The entire variable domain, with the rest obtained from reference TRBV5-6 and TRBJ1-3, is as follows: DAGVTQSPTHLIKTRGQQVTLRCSPKSGHDTVSWYQQALGQGPQFIFQYYEEEERQRGNFPDRFSGHQFPNYSSELNVNALLLGDSALYLCASSTWGAQEDTIYFGEGSWLTVV.

The chain carries TRBV5-5 and TRBJ1-1; D not resolved. The CDR3 is 12 residues long. The germline V gene has CDR1 SGHKS and CDR2 YYEKEE (reference sequence). V lost 1 base, J lost 5 bases, and 6 bases lay in between. The CDR3 sequence is CASSLWLTEAFF. CDR3 nucleotide sequence: TGTGCCAGCAGCTTGTGGCTAACTGAAGCTTTCTTT.

The chain combines TRBV5-1 with TRBJ1-5, with 9 bases that match TRBD1. V was pared by 0 bases and J by 7 bases, with 2 bases of the junction left unmatched. The CDR3 length is 14 residues. Germline values: CDR1 SGHRS, CDR2 YFSETQ. CDR3: CASSLGDREQPQHF. In DNA, the CDR3 is TGCGCCAGCAGCTTGGGGGACAGGGAACAGCCCCAGCATTTT. The full variable domain, rest sourced from reference TRBV5-1 and TRBJ1-5, is KAGVTQTPRYLIKTRGQQVTLSCSPISGHRSVSWYQQTPGQGLQFLFEYFSETQRNKGNFPGRFSGRQFSNSRSEMNVSTLELGDSALYLCASSLGDREQPQHFGDGTRLSIL.

V and J are TRBV9 and TRBJ2-3; D possibly corresponds to TRBD1 (6 bases). CDR3 length: 15 residues. V shed 0 bases and J shed 1 base, with 9 bases lying between them. CDR1 and CDR2 from the germline V gene are SGDLS and YYNGEE. CDR3 bases: TGTGCCAGCAGCGTAGGGGGGCGGGGCACAGATACGCAGTATTTT. This gives the protein CASSVGGRGTDTQYF.

The rearrangement uses TRBV30 and TRBJ1-2, with 9 positions matching TRBD1. Germline trimming cut 2 bases from V and 7 bases from J; bases unmatched to any gene: 5. The CDR3 has 13 residues. Per germline, CDR1 GTSNPN and CDR2 SVGIG (reference sequence). In DNA, the CDR3 is TGTGCCTGGAGTCGACAGGGGGAGCTTGGCTACACCTTC. Its translation is CAWSRQGELGYTF.

The chain has TRBV14 and TRBJ2-5, with D maybe TRBD2 (5 bases). This CDR3 is built from 13 residues. Trimming left V 4 bases short and J 4 bases short, with 10 bases between. Germline-derived CDR1 and CDR2 are SGHDN and FVKESK. CDR3: CASSRGLRETQYF. Here the CDR3 DNA reads TGTGCCAGCAGCCGTGGACTCCGAGAGACCCAGTACTTC. The full variable domain, in which reference TRBV14 and TRBJ2-5 provide the parts outside the CDR3, is EAGVTQFPSHSVIEKGQTVTLRCDPISGHDNLYWYRRVMGKEIKFLLHFVKESKQDESGMPNNRFLAERTGGTYSTLKVQPAELEDSGVYFCASSRGLRETQYFGPGTRLLVL.

The genes are TRBV21-1 and TRBJ1-2. TRBV21-1 has pseudogene status. The CDR3 loop spans 11 amino acids. The CDR3 protein is CAKGTFRGYTF. In DNA form, the CDR3 reads TGTGCCAAGGGGACTTTTCGGGGCTACACCTTC.

This clone was recorded a few times. The DNA for the CDR3 is TGTGCCAGCAGCCGCGGACTAGCGGGGGAGCAGTACTTC. This sequence encodes CASSRGLAGEQYF. The J gene is TRBJ2-7, the V gene TRBV7-8; the match to TRBD2 covers 12 bases. Germline CDR1 is SGHVS and CDR2 is FQNEAQ. The ends lost 5 bases at V and 7 bases at J; junction bases unmatched: 3. This CDR3 contains 13 residues.

The chain carries TRBV11-2 and TRBJ2-2; D is possibly TRBD2 (6 bases). CDR3 length equals 15 residues. The germline gives CDR1 SGHAT, CDR2 FQNNGV. V gave up 0 bases and J gave up 7 bases, with 12 bases separating them. The CDR3 region has the DNA TGTGCCAGCAGCTTAGAGTGGCAGGGACTCGGGGAGCTGTTTTTT. This gives the protein CASSLEWQGLGELFF.

This chain uses TRBV7-8 with TRBJ1-2; no reliable D call. CDR1 and CDR2 (germline): SGHVS, FQNEAQ. The CDR3 contains 15 residues. Trimming removed 5 bases at V and 0 bases at J, with 13 bases between. Written as DNA, the CDR3 is TGTGCCAGCAGCGACCCGGGAACCTCTAACTATGGCTACACCTTC. Its protein product is CASSDPGTSNYGYTF.

This clone came up a few times. The V gene is TRBV19, the J gene TRBJ2-5; TRBD2 matches 7 bases. Germline values: CDR1 LNHDA, CDR2 SQIVND (reference sequence). V shed 3 bases, J shed 5 bases, and the junction held 3 bases outside the gene matches. The CDR3 extends over 13 amino acids. The CDR3 region is CASSILGGETQYF. CDR3 sequence (DNA): TGTGCCAGTAGTATCCTGGGGGGGGAGACCCAGTACTTC.

The chain combines TRBV10-1 with TRBJ2-7, with D hard to call. Germline V gene sequence: CDR1 WNHNN, CDR2 SYGVQD (reference sequence). The ends were cut back, 0 bases at V and 5 bases at J, with 17 bases in the middle. CDR3 length: 16 amino acids. CDR3 bases: TGCGCCAGCAGTGAGTCCCGCATAATGATGGTACACGAGCAGTACTTC. Amino acids: CASSESRIMMVHEQYF.

This clone was seen a handful of times. The rearrangement joins TRBV19 to TRBJ2-1, with TRBD2 matching over 11 bases. Germline values: CDR1 LNHDA, CDR2 SQIVND (reference sequence). V gave up 3 bases and J gave up 10 bases; unmatched junction bases: 8. This CDR3 has 15 residues. CDR3 DNA sequence: TGTGCCAGTAGTATTACTAGCGGGGGATCGGGGGAGCAGTTCTTC. Translated: CASSITSGGSGEQFF.

J is TRBJ2-1 and V is TRBV30; the match to TRBD2 covers 10 bases. Trimming cost V 2 bases and J 4 bases; bases outside gene matches: 2. This CDR3 comprises 14 residues. Germline V lookup: CDR1 GTSNPN, CDR2 SVGIG (reference sequence). This CDR3 reads CAWSKLAGYNEQFF. The CDR3 DNA is TGTGCCTGGAGTAAACTAGCGGGATACAATGAGCAGTTCTTC.

The chain carries TRBV7-8 and TRBJ1-4; no reliable D call. V shed 3 bases and J shed 8 bases, with 10 bases lying between them. CDR1 is SGHVS, CDR2 FQNEAQ, per germline. The CDR3 is made up of 13 amino acids. The DNA of the CDR3 is TGTGCCAGCAGCTTTCCAGGTGGGGAAAAACTGTTTTTT. Its translation: CASSFPGGEKLFF.

J is TRBJ2-1 and V is TRBV7-6, with D maybe TRBD2 (5 bases). The germline CDR1 and CDR2 sequences are SGHVS and FNYEAQ. V lost 8 bases, J lost 0 bases, and 11 bases lay in between. The length of the CDR3 is 14 residues. In DNA, the CDR3 is TGTGCCAGCTCGGAGGAGGCCTCCTACAATGAGCAGTTCTTC. Its protein is CASSEEASYNEQFF.

The chain combines TRBV7-6 with TRBJ2-4; TRBD2 matches 14 bases. Germline assignment: CDR1 SGHVS and CDR2 FNYEAQ. J gave up 7 bases and V 1 base, and 18 bases lay outside the gene matches. This CDR3 is 21 amino acids long. CDR3 loop: CASSLGPGLAGEIGEWNIQYF. The CDR3 coding sequence is TGTGCCAGCAGCTTAGGACCGGGACTAGCGGGAGAGATAGGAGAATGGAACATTCAGTACTTC.

The genes are TRBV7-2 and TRBJ2-7; unclear D gene. The CDR3 length is 14 residues. Trimming stripped 0 bases from V and 0 bases from J, with 6 bases between. Per the germline V gene, CDR1 is SGHTA and CDR2 is FQGNSA. DNA of the CDR3: TGTGCCAGCAGCTTAGCGTACGGCTCCTACGAGCAGTACTTC. Protein product: CASSLAYGSYEQYF.

This clone was counted once. The J gene is TRBJ1-1, the V gene TRBV5-1; D perhaps matches TRBD1 (5 bases). Germline-derived CDR1 and CDR2 are SGHRS and YFSETQ. The CDR3 totals 15 residues. Deletions cut 0 bases from V and 0 bases from J, with 9 bases between. This CDR3 is CASSLGGSLNTEAFF. In DNA form, the CDR3 reads TGCGCCAGCAGCTTGGGGGGCAGTTTGAACACTGAAGCTTTCTTT.

The CDR3: CASSEVAGNTEAFF. The CDR3 DNA sequence: TGCGCCAGCAGTGAGGTGGCAGGTAACACTGAAGCTTTCTTT. The chain uses TRBV10-2 and TRBJ1-1; no firm D call. The CDR3 is made up of 14 amino acids. V shed 2 bases and J shed 2 bases, with 9 bases lying between them. From germline, CDR1 is WSHSY and CDR2 SAAADI.

The chain joins TRBV10-3 to TRBJ2-3; the match to TRBD1 covers 9 bases. The CDR3 is 15 residues long. The J segment lost 6 bases and the V segment lost 10 bases, leaving 14 bases of the junction unmatched. Germline V gene sequence: CDR1 ENHRY, CDR2 SYGVKD. The CDR3 reads CATNDRDREGDTQYF. The CDR3 DNA reads TGTGCCACAAATGACCGGGACAGGGAGGGCGATACGCAGTATTTT.

The chain joins TRBV4-1 to TRBJ2-3; no definite D call. The germline V gene has CDR1 MGHRA and CDR2 YSYEKL. The CDR3 totals 13 residues. V was shortened by 4 bases and J by 2 bases, with 7 bases between the two germline ends. Written as DNA, the CDR3 is TGCGCCAGCAGCCTCGCACCCACAGATACGCAGTATTTT. This sequence encodes CASSLAPTDTQYF.

This sequence joins TRBV5-1 and TRBJ1-1, with 7 bases that match TRBD1. With V trimmed by 7 bases and J by 3 bases, 6 bases remained unmatched. The V gene's germline CDR1 is SGHRS and CDR2 YFSETQ. The CDR3 consists of 13 residues. The chain's CDR3 is CASAGQVDTEAFF. The CDR3 DNA follows: TGCGCCAGCGCTGGACAGGTGGACACTGAAGCTTTCTTT.

This chain connects TRBV14 to TRBJ1-2; the D gene is possibly TRBD1 (6 bases). Germline V gene lookup returns CDR1 SGHDN and CDR2 FVKESK. The germline V and J ends were trimmed by 3 bases and 5 bases, with 16 bases remaining between them. The CDR3 totals 15 residues. CDR3 loop: CASSQPGRQVYGYTF. DNA of the CDR3: TGTGCCAGCAGCCAGCCGGGACGACAGGTTTATGGCTACACCTTC.

This clone was seen only a few times. The rearrangement joins TRBV30 to TRBJ1-2; D gene ambiguous. V lost 5 bases, J lost 8 bases, and 12 bases lay in between. The CDR3 extends over 11 amino acids. CDR1 and CDR2 (germline): GTSNPN, SVGIG (reference sequence). CDR3 in amino acids: CAWAEKEGYTF. The CDR3 region has the DNA TGTGCCTGGGCCGAGAAAGAGGGCTACACCTTC.

The chain employs TRBV6-1 and TRBJ1-5; D not certain. The CDR3 covers 13 residues. Trimming pared 6 bases from V and 2 bases from J, leaving 8 bases between. Germline CDR1 is MNHNS and CDR2 is SASEGT. CDR3 protein: CASRDYGNQPQHF. CDR3 DNA sequence: TGTGCCAGCAGGGATTATGGCAATCAGCCCCAGCATTTT.